A single sample gave rise to the 28 T cell receptor beta chains below, sequenced in a study of post-analysis software for immune sequencing data. Study-level findings and limits: The five TRBV segments detected at higher frequency in patients than in controls included TRBV5-6, TRBV5-1 and TRBV20-1.

Included in the TCR beta cDNA libraries were unique molecular identifiers. Each CDR3 protein gets one entry after TCRdb re-called the PCR reads with MiXCR. The top ten hold around 6.1% of the sample, which has more than 450,000 distinct CDR3 sequences, 34% seen once. The antigens of these receptors remain unknown. The sequencing sample was made of blood. The source is a girl aged 2-17 years with multiple sclerosis.

In this sample, this clonotype turned up a few times. This chain connects TRBV5-5 to TRBJ1-2, with 7 bases fitting TRBD1. This CDR3 region has 14 residues. CDR1 is SGHKS and CDR2 is YYEKEE in the germline V gene (reference sequence). Trimming took 4 bases from V and 6 from J; bases not matched to a gene: 9. Written as DNA, the CDR3 is TGTGCCAGCAGCGGGACAGTGGGGTACGATGGCTACACCTTC. This sequence encodes CASSGTVGYDGYTF. The full variable domain, with the rest looked up from reference TRBV5-5 and TRBJ1-2, is DAGVTQSPTHLIKTRGQQVTLRCSPISGHKSVSWYQQVLGQGPQFIFQYYEKEERGRGNFPDRFSARQFPNYSSELNVNALLLGDSALYLCASSGTVGYDGYTFGSGTRLTVV.

The V gene is TRBV6-2 or TRBV6-3, the J gene TRBJ2-5, with D perhaps assigned TRBD1 or TRBD2 (6 bases each). Germline V gene sequence: CDR1 MNHEY, CDR2 SVGEGT. The V and J ends lost 6 bases and 9 bases respectively, with 17 bases between them. The CDR3 length is 13 residues. The CDR3, as DNA: TGTGCCAGCAGCCACCGGTCAGGGGAGGCCCAGTACTTC. Translated, it gives CASSHRSGEAQYF.

This clonotype was observed a handful of times. The chain is built from TRBV9 and TRBJ2-3, with 8 bases lining up with TRBD2. Looked up from germline, CDR1 is SGDLS and CDR2 is YYNGEE. The V segment lost 8 bases and the J segment 2 bases; nucleotides outside the gene matches: 13. CDR3 size: 16 residues. CDR3: CASSIVGGADTDTQYF. The CDR3 DNA reads as TGTGCCAGTTCTATCGTCGGGGGGGCGGACACAGATACGCAGTATTTT.

This chain uses TRBV3-1 with TRBJ2-5; no definite D call. The V and J ends lost 1 base and 2 bases respectively, with 5 bases between them. Germline CDR1 LGHDT, CDR2 YNNKEL (reference sequence). This CDR3 is built from 13 residues. DNA of the CDR3: TGTGCCAGCAGCCAAGCGCAGCAAGAGACCCAGTACTTC. Translating it yields CASSQAQQETQYF.

The chain employs TRBV4-1 and TRBJ2-3; D gene ambiguous. Germline V gene lookup returns CDR1 MGHRA and CDR2 YSYEKL. Deletions cut 1 base from V and 5 bases from J, with 10 bases between. The CDR3 extends over 14 amino acids. The CDR3 sequence is CASSQVGWGDTQYF. As DNA, the CDR3 is TGCGCCAGCAGCCAAGTGGGGTGGGGAGATACGCAGTATTTT.

The chain joins TRBV7-9 to TRBJ2-7; 7 nucleotides match TRBD1. Germline values: CDR1 SEHNR, CDR2 FQNEAQ (reference sequence). This CDR3 is 15 amino acids long. J was trimmed by 1 base and V by 2 bases; bases with no gene match: 5. The CDR3 protein is CASSLSGGLSYEQYF. CDR3 nucleotides: TGTGCCAGCAGCTTATCAGGGGGATTATCCTACGAGCAGTACTTC.

This clonotype was detected only a few times. The chain has TRBV3-1 and TRBJ1-2; possible D gene TRBD1, 6 bases. This CDR3 comprises 14 residues. Germline loops: CDR1 LGHDT, CDR2 YNNKEL (reference sequence). Trimming took off 5 bases at V and 4 bases at J, with 14 bases between the two ends. CDR3 protein: CASSEMGGVYGYTF. Here the CDR3 DNA reads TGTGCCAGCAGCGAAATGGGGGGCGTCTATGGCTACACCTTC.

This clonotype appeared a single time. The CDR3 DNA reads as TGTGCCAGCAGCACAGGGGGAGTTGGCTACACCTTC. Translated: CASSTGGVGYTF. The chain employs TRBV27 and TRBJ1-2; 8 bases align to TRBD1. Germline V CDR1 and CDR2: MNHEY, SMNVEV (reference sequence). The CDR3 extends over 12 amino acids. Unmatched junction bases numbered 4, after V lost 6 bases and J lost 7 bases.

The chain couples TRBV5-6 to TRBJ1-2; 8 nucleotides align to TRBD1. The junction had 7 bases not matched to a gene; V was cut back by 4 bases and J by 5 bases. The CDR3 consists of 14 residues. Germline V gene lookup returns CDR1 SGHDT and CDR2 YYEEEE. In DNA form, the CDR3 reads TGTGCCAGCAGCGGACAGGGAGAGGATTATGGCTACACCTTC. Encoded protein: CASSGQGEDYGYTF.

This clonotype was counted between two and nine times. The chain combines TRBV9 with TRBJ2-1; 7 nucleotides line up with TRBD2. Per the germline V gene, CDR1 is SGDLS and CDR2 is YYNGEE. The CDR3 extends over 16 amino acids. Trimming at V came to 5 bases and at J to 5 bases, leaving 13 bases not matched to a gene. As DNA, the CDR3 is TGTGCCAGCAGTCACCCGTGGGGGGGGGTGAACAATGAGCAGTTCTTC. Protein sequence: CASSHPWGGVNNEQFF.

There are a few counts of this clonotype. This chain connects TRBV12-3 or TRBV12-4 to TRBJ1-5; possibly TRBD1 for D (6 bases). The CDR3 spans 16 residues. Trimming stripped 6 bases from V and 4 bases from J, with 19 bases between. CDR3 in DNA: TGTGCCAGCAGCCCTAGGACAGCCTCACCGAATCAGCCCCAGCATTTT. This codes for CASSPRTASPNQPQHF.

V usage is TRBV5-6 and J usage is TRBJ2-3, with D perhaps matching TRBD1 (6 bases). The CDR3 contains 16 residues. Germline CDR1 is SGHDT and CDR2 is YYEEEE. V was pared by 4 bases and J by 2 bases, with 17 bases between. This CDR3 is CASSPRPRGNTDTQYF. In DNA, the CDR3 is TGTGCCAGCAGCCCCCGCCCGAGGGGGAACACAGATACGCAGTATTTT.

This clonotype was counted between two and nine times. The rearrangement uses TRBV11-2 and TRBJ1-4, with TRBD1 matching over 8 bases. The CDR3 contains 15 residues. The junction had 3 bases not matched to a gene; V was cut back by 4 bases and J by 2 bases. CDR1 is SGHAT and CDR2 is FQNNGV in the germline V gene. The CDR3 nucleotides are TGTGCCAGCAGCTCTCAGGGGGCCACTAATGAAAAACTGTTTTTT. Its translation is CASSSQGATNEKLFF.

This chain uses TRBV11-2 with TRBJ2-1, with D possibly TRBD2 on 5 matching bases. There are 12 residues in the CDR3. Trimming cost V 5 bases and J 13 bases, with 15 bases left between them. The V gene's germline CDR1 is SGHAT and CDR2 FQNNGV. The CDR3 DNA is TGTGCCAGCAGCCACCGGGAAGTGAGACAGTTCTTC. Translating it yields CASSHREVRQFF.

This clonotype was seen once. The V and J genes are TRBV20-1 and TRBJ2-7; 10 nucleotides agree with TRBD1. The germline gives CDR1 DFQATT, CDR2 SNEGSKA (reference sequence). With 5 bases clipped from V and 3 bases from J, the junction kept 4 bases outside the gene matches. CDR3 length equals 13 residues. The CDR3 DNA reads as TGCAGTGCTGGAAGGGACAGGGGCTACGAGCAGTACTTC. Amino acids: CSAGRDRGYEQYF.

The chain links TRBV7-3 to TRBJ2-2, with no clear D. V lost 5 bases and J 6 bases, leaving 7 bases between the germline ends. Germline CDR1 SGHTA, CDR2 FQGTGA. CDR3 length: 12 residues. Here the CDR3 reads CASSQSSGELFF. CDR3 sequence (DNA): TGTGCCAGCAGCCAAAGCTCCGGGGAGCTGTTTTTT.

DNA of the CDR3: TGCGCCAGCAGCCCACTGCGCTCCTACGAGCAGTACTTC. This encodes CASSPLRSYEQYF. The gene calls are TRBV5-1 and TRBJ2-7; no definite D call. V lost 4 bases and J 0 bases, leaving 8 bases between the germline ends. The CDR3 has 13 residues. Germline CDR1 and CDR2: SGHRS and YFSETQ.

V gene TRBV20-1 combines with J gene TRBJ2-5, with D possibly TRBD2 on 5 matching bases. The CDR3 consists of 11 residues. Germline V lookup: CDR1 DFQATT, CDR2 SNEGSKA (reference sequence). Between the trimmed V and J ends, which lost 4 bases and 5 bases, there was a span of 8 bases. The CDR3 here is CSATWRETQYF. CDR3 nucleotide sequence: TGCAGTGCTACGTGGAGGGAGACCCAGTACTTC.

This clonotype was seen more than once but under ten times. This rearrangement joins TRBV10-3 to TRBJ2-1; D remains unclear. Deletions cut 4 bases from V and 7 bases from J, with 8 bases between. The V gene's germline CDR1 is ENHRY and CDR2 SYGVKD. The CDR3 is made up of 12 amino acids. CDR3 loop: CAISVGENEQFF. The CDR3 nucleotides read TGTGCCATCAGTGTGGGCGAAAATGAGCAGTTCTTC.

This clonotype was counted a few times. V gene TRBV20-1 combines with J gene TRBJ2-5; TRBD2 aligns across 9 bases. CDR3 length: 16 residues. The germline V gene has CDR1 DFQATT and CDR2 SNEGSKA (reference sequence). Trimming removed 4 bases from V and 5 bases from J; junction bases left unmatched: 14. CDR3 protein: CSAKDLRGGRLETQYF. The CDR3 nucleotides are TGCAGTGCTAAAGACTTGCGGGGGGGCCGTCTGGAGACCCAGTACTTC.

A note on this clonotype: Relative to the germline gene, one junction end is altered; a read error may explain this. The chain employs TRBV15 and TRBJ2-7; TRBD1 is a possible D gene (5 bases). Germline V gene sequence: CDR1 LNHNV, CDR2 YYDKDF (reference sequence). This CDR3 is built from 15 residues. DNA of the CDR3: TGTGCCCCCAGCAGAGATCTTACAGGATCTTACGAGCAGTACTTC. Translating gives CAPSRDLTGSYEQYF. Full variable domain (remainder filled in from reference TRBV15 and TRBJ2-7): DAMVIQNPRYQVTQFGKPVTLSCSQTLNHNVMYWYQQKSSQAPKLLFHYYDKDFNNEADTPDNFQSRRPNTSFCFLDIRSPGLGDTAMYLCAPSRDLTGSYEQYFGPGTRLTVT.

This clonotype was observed a few times. CDR3 nucleotides: TGTGCCAGCACTTCCAGGTGGGGCTACGAGCAGTACTTC. Protein sequence: CASTSRWGYEQYF. V gene TRBV6-5 combines with J gene TRBJ2-7; D is unresolved. This CDR3 has 13 residues. Germline assignment: CDR1 MNHEY and CDR2 SVGAGI. V shed 7 bases and J shed 3 bases, with 13 bases lying between them.

Many counts were recorded for this clonotype. This chain uses TRBV29-1 with TRBJ2-5; D is possibly TRBD2 (6 bases). Germline V gene data show CDR1 as SQVTM and CDR2 as ANQGSEA. Trimming shortened V by 4 bases and J by 6 bases, and 12 bases separated the two germline ends. This CDR3 spans 12 amino acids. The CDR3 DNA reads TGCAGCGTTGGGGAGGCTCTGAAGACCCAGTACTTC. It encodes CSVGEALKTQYF.

The CDR3 bases are TGTGCCAGCGCAAAAGGAACACCGAACACTGAAGCTTTCTTT. Translated: CASAKGTPNTEAFF. The chain recombines TRBV7-9 with TRBJ1-1, with D unclear. The CDR3 has 14 amino acids. Germline V gene data show CDR1 as SEHNR and CDR2 as FQNEAQ (reference sequence). V was cut by 8 bases and J by 1 base, with 14 bases left in between.

The gene calls are TRBV28 and TRBJ1-5, with a possible D match to TRBD1 (5 bases). From germline, CDR1 is MDHEN and CDR2 SYDVKM. CDR3 length: 13 residues. V was pared by 3 bases and J by 7 bases, with 10 bases between. The CDR3 sequence is CASSFMGDQPQHF. The CDR3 DNA reads as TGTGCCAGCAGTTTCATGGGGGACCAGCCCCAGCATTTT.

The chain combines TRBV9 with TRBJ1-5; D is uncertain. V lost 0 bases and J 2 bases, leaving 9 bases between the germline ends. This CDR3 is 15 amino acids long. CDR1 SGDLS and CDR2 YYNGEE come from the germline V gene. The CDR3 coding sequence is TGTGCCAGCAGCGTAGGGAGTATTGGCAATCAGCCCCAGCATTTT. Protein sequence: CASSVGSIGNQPQHF. Full variable domain (remainder filled in from reference TRBV9 and TRBJ1-5): DSGVTQTPKHLITATGQRVTLRCSPRSGDLSVYWYQQSLDQGLQFLIQYYNGEERAKGNILERFSAQQFPDLHSELNLSSLELGDSALYFCASSVGSIGNQPQHFGDGTRLSIL.

The chain employs TRBV20-1 and TRBJ2-5, with D uncertain. Between the trimmed V and J ends, which lost 5 bases and 1 base, there was a span of 2 bases. CDR3 length equals 10 residues. Germline V gives CDR1 DFQATT, CDR2 SNEGSKA (reference sequence). CDR3 DNA sequence: TGCAGTGCTCCCCAAGAGACCCAGTACTTC. It codes for CSAPQETQYF.

This clonotype occurred a few times. V and J are TRBV7-8 and TRBJ2-3; D call uncertain. V gave up 4 bases and J gave up 1 base, with 12 bases separating them. The CDR3 has 15 amino acids. The germline V gene has CDR1 SGHVS and CDR2 FQNEAQ. CDR3: CASSSDTAGTDTQYF. The CDR3 DNA reads TGTGCCAGCAGCTCTGATACGGCTGGCACAGATACGCAGTATTTT.